What follows describes a single TCR beta chain. This entry belongs to a study of cytomegalovirus exposure and HLA in healthy donors. PCR was performed using 60 Vbeta and 13 Jbeta primers. Libraries were prepared by immunoSEQ multiplex PCR; TCRdb keeps only in-frame clonotypes and omits some of them. This sample has approximately 100,000 clones, with approximately 74% found just once. CDR1 is MDHEN and CDR2 is SYDVKM in the germline V gene. The trim removed 5 bases at V and 5 bases at J, leaving 8 bases unmatched. The length of the CDR3 is 15 residues. Material: PBMCs. The clonotype comes from a male donor in good health and CMV-seronegative. The V and J genes are TRBV28 and TRBJ1-5; 8 bases line up with TRBD1. The CDR3 DNA follows: TGTGCCAGCAGTAAAGGAGACAGGGGAGATCAGCCCCAGCATTTT. Encoded protein: CASSKGDRGDQPQHF.